The 2 T cell receptor beta chains reported below all come from one sample, sequenced in a study of CD8+ T cells in alopecia areata. The treatment denotes: oral pan-JAK inhibitor, 5-10 mg twice daily. The authors extracted RNA and reverse transcribed it into cDNA as the sequencing template. The repertoire was sequenced with immunoSEQ multiplex PCR; TCRdb's copy has only in-frame clones and lacks some. The data show 150,000 or so clones, 58% seen once. Sequencing was performed on CD4+ T cells sorted from blood, taken at approximately week 55, from a patient treated with tofacitinib. The receptors were gathered from a human donor with alopecia areata.

This sequence joins TRBV30 and TRBJ2-7; D remains ambiguous. Germline V gives CDR1 GTSNPN, CDR2 SVGIG (reference sequence). V was pared by 2 bases and J by 2 bases, with 13 bases between. This CDR3 is 14 amino acids long. Here the CDR3 reads CAWSPVDGPYEQYF. For the CDR3, the DNA is TGTGCCTGGAGTCCAGTGGACGGACCCTACGAGCAGTACTTC.

This clone was observed a single time. This chain links TRBV30 with TRBJ2-2, with no clear D. The length of the CDR3 is 14 residues. V lost 0 bases to trimming and J lost 4 bases, with 9 bases between them. Germline V gene data show CDR1 as GTSNPN and CDR2 as SVGIG (reference sequence). CDR3 residues: CAWSVIWGTGELFF. CDR3 nucleotides: TGTGCCTGGAGTGTAATATGGGGCACCGGGGAGCTGTTTTTT.